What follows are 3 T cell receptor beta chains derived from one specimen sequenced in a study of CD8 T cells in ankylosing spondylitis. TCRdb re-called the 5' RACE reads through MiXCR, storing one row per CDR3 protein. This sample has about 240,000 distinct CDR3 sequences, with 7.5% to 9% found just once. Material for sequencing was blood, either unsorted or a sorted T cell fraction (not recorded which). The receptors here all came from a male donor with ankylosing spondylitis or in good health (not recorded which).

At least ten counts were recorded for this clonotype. This chain's CDR3 is CASRLQGASTEAFF. The CDR3 coding sequence is TGTGCCAGCAGATTACAGGGGGCGAGCACTGAAGCTTTCTTT. The gene calls are TRBV7-3 and TRBJ1-1, with TRBD1 identical over 9 bases. Germline V lookup: CDR1 SGHTA, CDR2 FQGTGA. Unmatched junction bases numbered 6, after V lost 6 bases and J lost 4 bases. The CDR3 spans 14 residues.

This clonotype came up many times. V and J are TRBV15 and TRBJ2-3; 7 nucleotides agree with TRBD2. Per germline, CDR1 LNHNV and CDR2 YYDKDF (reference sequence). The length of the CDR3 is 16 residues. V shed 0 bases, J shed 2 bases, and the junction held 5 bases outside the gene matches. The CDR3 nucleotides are TGTGCCACCAGCAGAGATCCAAGCGGGAACACAGATACGCAGTATTTT. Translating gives CATSRDPSGNTDTQYF.

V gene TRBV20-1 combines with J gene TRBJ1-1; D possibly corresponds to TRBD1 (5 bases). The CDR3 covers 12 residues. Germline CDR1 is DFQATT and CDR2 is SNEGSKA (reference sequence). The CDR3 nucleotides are TGCAGGCTAGGGGCGGGGAACACTGAAGCTTTCTTT. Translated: CRLGAGNTEAFF.